The sequence of this T cell receptor (beta chain) was determined in a study of T cell repertoires in cytomegalovirus infection. Across the study: CMV epitopes that were recently identified and HLA-C-restricted were used alongside well-studied HLA-B-restricted ones. CMV infection plus the matching HLA type was flagged by public TCR beta signatures. General observations from the study: CMV carriers with the relevant HLA were identified by cumulative public TCR beta family frequency.

The CDR3 contains 13 residues. Trimming removed 4 bases from V and 7 bases from J, with 11 bases in between. Germline V gene lookup returns CDR1 SEHNR and CDR2 FQNEAQ (reference sequence). For this clonotype: The antigen is undetermined.

TCRdb recomputed calls from the reads with MiXCR, one row per CDR3 protein. The sample lists about 770,000 distinct CDR3 sequences, 29% occurring once. The source is a human donor in good health (CMV status not recorded). Some clones in this sample may be carry-over from other donors' samples. The V gene is TRBV7-9, the J gene TRBJ1-5, with D perhaps TRBD1 (5 bases). Here the sequenced sample was cultured CD8+ T cells from PBMCs, taken from culture after CMV antigen stimulation. The CDR3 region is CASSSDSFQPQHF. In DNA form, the CDR3 reads TGTGCCAGCAGCTCAGACAGTTTCCAGCCCCAGCATTTT.